The following is a T cell receptor beta chain sequence with its context. The CDR3 loop spans 15 amino acids. Germline CDR1 is GTSNPN and CDR2 is SVGIG (reference sequence). Trimming pared 3 bases from V and 5 bases from J, leaving 18 bases between. Stated treatment: oral pan-JAK inhibitor, 5-10 mg twice daily. Extraction and reverse transcription of RNA yielded cDNA as the sequencing template. Some clones are missing from TCRdb's copy, which holds only in-frame ones; the method was immunoSEQ multiplex PCR. The sample lists nearly 200,000 clones, roughly 64% occurring once. These data belong to a study of CD8+ T cells in alopecia areata.

The sequenced sample was CD4+ T cells sorted from blood, obtained at week 24, from a patient treated with tofacitinib. The sequence was obtained from a human donor with alopecia areata. This chain uses TRBV30 with TRBJ2-3; D might be TRBD1 or TRBD2, each matching 6 bases. CDR3 sequence: CAWRGLGGGRDTQYF. CDR3 sequence (DNA): TGTGCCTGGAGGGGACTTGGAGGGGGTAGAGATACGCAGTATTTT.